Below are 9 T cell receptor beta chains sequenced from a single sample in a study of Ad26.COV2.S vaccination and SARS-CoV-2 variants. Sequencing used immunoSEQ multiplex PCR; TCRdb keeps in-frame clones, though not all of them. The sample has approximately 300,000 clones, about 82% seen once. The treatment here: 19 received Ad26.COV2.S at low or high dose, single or two shots; 5 received placebo; per-sample allocation not given. Day 63 after the first vaccine or placebo injection was the time point for sampling. The source material was peripheral blood, sampled in a trial of Ad26.COV2.S vaccine versus placebo. These receptor sequences come from a person aged 18-60 years who received the Ad26.COV2.S COVID-19 vaccine or a placebo.

This clone was seen once. The chain carries TRBV6-6 and TRBJ1-1; D is possibly TRBD1 (6 bases). This CDR3 spans 15 amino acids. V shed 7 bases and J shed 5 bases, with 20 bases lying between them. Per germline, CDR1 MNHNY and CDR2 SVGAGI (reference sequence). The CDR3 DNA reads as TGTGCCAGCATCCAGGTCGGAACAGGGAGTACTGAAGCTTTCTTT. It encodes CASIQVGTGSTEAFF.

This chain joins TRBV6-5 and TRBJ2-3; D could derive from TRBD1 or TRBD2 (6 bases each). The CDR3 length is 15 residues. The V end lost 1 base, the J end lost 2 bases, and 10 bases lay between the germline ends. CDR1 is MNHEY, CDR2 SVGAGI, per germline. In nucleotides, the CDR3 is TGTGCCAGCAGTTACTATGGGGGGCACACAGATACGCAGTATTTT. This codes for CASSYYGGHTDTQYF.

The chain recombines TRBV4-2 with TRBJ2-7; D might be TRBD1 or TRBD2, each matching 5 bases. Germline loops: CDR1 LGHNA, CDR2 YNFKEQ. V lost 0 bases and J lost 9, with 12 bases in between. The CDR3 length is 13 residues. CDR3 residues: CASSQEGVGRQYF. The CDR3 nucleotides read TGTGCCAGCAGCCAAGAAGGGGTTGGGAGGCAGTACTTC.

This chain's CDR3 is CASSLIQGRNQPQHF. In DNA, the CDR3 is TGTGCCAGCAGTTTGATACAGGGGCGCAATCAGCCCCAGCATTTT. V and J are TRBV28 and TRBJ1-5, with TRBD1 matching over 7 bases. This CDR3 contains 15 residues. Germline CDR1 reads MDHEN; CDR2 reads SYDVKM. V was pared by 3 bases and J by 2 bases, with 4 bases of the junction left unmatched.

This clone was detected only once. The J gene is TRBJ2-1, the V gene TRBV6-5, with D possibly matching TRBD2 (6 bases). CDR1 is MNHEY, CDR2 SVGAGI, per germline. Trimming stripped 0 bases from V and 7 bases from J, with 13 bases between. CDR3 length equals 15 residues. Here the CDR3 reads CASSYSTLGGNEQFF. As DNA, the CDR3 is TGTGCCAGCAGTTACTCGACTTTGGGGGGTAATGAGCAGTTCTTC.

V is TRBV11-2 and J is TRBJ2-1; D ambiguous. V lost 5 bases to trimming and J lost 12 bases, with 14 bases between them. Germline V gene sequence: CDR1 SGHAT, CDR2 FQNNGV. The CDR3 runs 12 residues. CDR3 sequence (DNA): TGTGCCAGCAGCCCGTCCGGAATCGGGCAGTTCTTC. As protein: CASSPSGIGQFF.

The chain joins TRBV6-5 to TRBJ1-6; the D is unclear. In germline, CDR1 is MNHEY, CDR2 SVGAGI. Trimming took 7 bases from V and 10 from J, leaving 11 bases between them. CDR3 length: 12 amino acids. The CDR3 is CASMEEGSPLHF. The CDR3 DNA reads TGTGCCAGCATGGAGGAAGGCTCACCCCTCCACTTT.

This rearrangement joins TRBV24-1 to TRBJ2-7; 7 bases align to TRBD1. V dropped 3 bases and J dropped 7; count of bases not matched to a gene: 8. The V gene's germline CDR1 is KGHDR and CDR2 SFDVKD. The CDR3 spans 14 residues. CDR3 nucleotides: TGTGCCACCAGTGATCCACGTACAGGGGAGGAGCAGTACTTC. Translation: CATSDPRTGEEQYF.

This rearrangement joins TRBV6-1 to TRBJ1-2; D is ambiguous. V lost 2 bases and J lost 6, with 7 bases in between. Germline lookup yields CDR1 MNHNS and CDR2 SASEGT. The CDR3 has 12 amino acids. The CDR3 nucleotides read TGTGCCAGCAGTGAAAGAGTGGATGGCTACACCTTC. Amino acid sequence: CASSERVDGYTF.